This T cell receptor beta chain was captured in a study of blood T cell repertoires in COVID-19. At the level of the study: Donors in the United States, Italy and Spain gave samples during acute or convalescent COVID-19.

The J segment lost 6 bases and the V segment lost 6 bases, leaving 11 bases of the junction unmatched. The CDR3 has 15 residues. From germline, CDR1 is LNHDA and CDR2 SQIVND (reference sequence). In terms of age and location, participants ranged from roughly 18 to 95 years and lived in about two dozen US areas. Sequencing was performed with immunoSEQ multiplex PCR; in TCRdb, only in-frame clones are kept and a portion is missing. The data show 250,000 to 350,000 clones, 87% seen once. The chain has TRBV19 and TRBJ2-3; 8 nucleotides line up with TRBD2. Input material: PBMCs or T cells enriched from blood (not recorded which). The sequence came from a woman between 18 and 29 years old who had recovered from COVID-19. The CDR3 reads CASSPSGTRGDTQYF. CDR3 nucleotide sequence: TGTGCCAGTAGCCCATCCGGGACTAGGGGGGATACGCAGTATTTT.